Each of the 11 T cell receptor beta chains below was sequenced from the same sample in a study of shared clonotypes between healthy human individuals (dated by TCRdb to about 2020). Library construction relied on the immunoSEQ multiplex PCR assay. TCRdb retrieved this table from immuneACCESS and kept in-frame rearrangements only. Not all clones are present; in checked studies, unresolved V genes account for under half, and no reason is known for the remainder. Here the sample has about 2.1 million clones; around 93% occur a single time. 1.5% to 2% of the sample is held by the ten biggest clonotypes. CD8 naive samples were CD45RO-negative cells positively selected for CCR7, giving a CD45RA+CCR7+ population that excluded TemRA cells. Sequencing was performed on naive CD8+ T cells from PBMCs. The sample's cell subset or site label is to be understood as: CD45RA+CCR7+. The receptors were sampled from a man between 18 and 29 years old in good health. Some clones in this sample may be carry-over from other donors' samples.

The rearrangement links TRBV4-2 to TRBJ1-4; no firm D call. The CDR3 totals 15 residues. V shed 0 bases and J shed 3 bases, with 8 bases lying between them. CDR1 and CDR2 (germline): LGHNA, YNFKEQ. This chain's CDR3 is CASSQDLVSNEKLFF. The DNA for the CDR3 is TGTGCCAGCAGCCAAGACCTGGTCTCTAATGAAAAACTGTTTTTT.

This chain links TRBV7-9 with TRBJ1-2, with D maybe TRBD1 (6 bases). The CDR3 covers 13 residues. CDR1 and CDR2 from the germline V gene are SEHNR and FQNEAQ (reference sequence). The V end lost 7 bases, the J end lost 7 bases, and 16 bases lay between the germline ends. Here the CDR3 DNA reads TGTGCCAGCACCGCCGGGTCAGGGGCTGGCTACACCTTC. Encoded protein: CASTAGSGAGYTF.

This chain uses TRBV7-2 with TRBJ2-7; the D is unclear. This CDR3 region has 14 residues. Germline CDR1 and CDR2: SGHTA and FQGNSA. The V gene lost 5 bases and the J gene lost 3 bases, with 14 bases spanning the gap. For the CDR3, the DNA is TGTGCCAGCAGCGTAAGTTGGGCAGTCTACGAGCAGTACTTC. Its translation is CASSVSWAVYEQYF.

The chain recombines TRBV27 with TRBJ2-7, with 7 bases aligning to TRBD1. J gave up 3 bases and V 3 bases, and 5 bases lay outside the gene matches. In germline, CDR1 is MNHEY, CDR2 SMNVEV (reference sequence). The CDR3 length is 14 residues. The CDR3: CASSLTGKYYEQYF. CDR3 nucleotides: TGTGCCAGCAGTTTGACAGGGAAATACTACGAGCAGTACTTC.

The chain links TRBV6-5 to TRBJ1-5; D is unresolved. This CDR3 spans 12 amino acids. V was shortened by 11 bases and J by 7 bases, with 15 bases between the two germline ends. CDR1 is MNHEY and CDR2 is SVGAGI in the germline V gene. CDR3 protein: CACGEGGQPQHF. The DNA of the CDR3 is TGTGCCTGCGGCGAGGGCGGACAGCCCCAGCATTTT.

The chain carries TRBV6-1 and TRBJ2-2; D is ambiguous. The CDR3 spans 13 residues. Germline-derived CDR1 and CDR2 are MNHNS and SASEGT. The ends were cut back, 3 bases at V and 3 bases at J, with 5 bases in the middle. The CDR3 is CASSDYYTGELFF. Written as DNA, the CDR3 is TGTGCCAGCAGTGATTACTACACCGGGGAGCTGTTTTTT.

This chain links TRBV10-3 with TRBJ2-5; D may be TRBD2 (6 bases). CDR3 length: 13 residues. Germline-derived CDR1 and CDR2 are ENHRY and SYGVKD. V lost 0 bases, J lost 4 bases, and 6 bases lay in between. The chain's CDR3 is CAISESGGETQYF. As DNA, the CDR3 is TGTGCCATCAGTGAGTCCGGGGGAGAGACCCAGTACTTC.

This chain joins TRBV6-6 and TRBJ2-7; D is unclear. The germline gives CDR1 MNHNY, CDR2 SVGAGI (reference sequence). The germline V and J ends were trimmed by 0 bases and 6 bases, with 9 bases remaining between them. The CDR3 spans 13 residues. CDR3 sequence: CASSYSLPSEQYF. CDR3 nucleotides: TGTGCCAGCAGTTACTCGCTCCCATCCGAGCAGTACTTC.

The CDR3 region is CSASYENEQFF. The CDR3 DNA reads as TGCAGTGCTAGCTACGAGAATGAGCAGTTCTTC. The rearrangement links TRBV20-1 to TRBJ2-1; D gene uncertain. Germline V gene data show CDR1 as DFQATT and CDR2 as SNEGSKA (reference sequence). This CDR3 spans 11 amino acids. The germline V and J ends were trimmed by 3 bases and 7 bases, with 7 bases remaining between them.

This chain connects TRBV5-5 to TRBJ1-2; D remains unclear. The germline CDR1 and CDR2 sequences are SGHKS and YYEKEE (reference sequence). The CDR3 consists of 14 residues. The V end was cut by 0 bases, the J end by 8 bases, with 14 bases between. CDR3 in amino acids: CASSLERSVLGYTF. In DNA form, the CDR3 reads TGTGCCAGCAGCTTGGAGCGCTCTGTCTTGGGCTACACCTTC.

The V call is TRBV10-3, the J call TRBJ2-6; either TRBD1 or TRBD2 may supply D (6 bases each). Trimming removed 1 base at V and 3 bases at J, with 16 bases between. The CDR3 is made up of 18 amino acids. Germline V CDR1 and CDR2: ENHRY, SYGVKD. CDR3 region: CAISEFRLRGVGANVLTF. DNA of the CDR3: TGTGCCATCAGTGAGTTCCGCCTGAGGGGGGTTGGGGCCAACGTCCTGACTTTC.